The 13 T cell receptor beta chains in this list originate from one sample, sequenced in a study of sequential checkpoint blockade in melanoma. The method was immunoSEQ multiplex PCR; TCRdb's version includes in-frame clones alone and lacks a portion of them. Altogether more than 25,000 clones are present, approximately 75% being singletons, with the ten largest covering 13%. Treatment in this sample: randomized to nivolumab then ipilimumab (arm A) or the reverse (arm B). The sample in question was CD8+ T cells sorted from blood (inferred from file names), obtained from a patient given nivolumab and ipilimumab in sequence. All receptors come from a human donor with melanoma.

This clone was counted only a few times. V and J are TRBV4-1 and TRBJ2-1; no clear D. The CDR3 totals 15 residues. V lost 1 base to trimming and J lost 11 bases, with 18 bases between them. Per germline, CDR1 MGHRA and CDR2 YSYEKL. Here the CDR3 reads CASSQVWASLDKQFF. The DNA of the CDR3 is TGCGCCAGCAGCCAAGTTTGGGCGTCCTTGGATAAGCAGTTCTTC.

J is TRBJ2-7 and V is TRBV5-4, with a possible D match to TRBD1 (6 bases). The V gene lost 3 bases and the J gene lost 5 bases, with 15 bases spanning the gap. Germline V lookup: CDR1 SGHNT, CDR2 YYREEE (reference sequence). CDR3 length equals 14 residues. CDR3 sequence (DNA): TGTGCCAGCAGCTCGAAGGTAGGGGGTAACGAGCAGTACTTC. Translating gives CASSSKVGGNEQYF.

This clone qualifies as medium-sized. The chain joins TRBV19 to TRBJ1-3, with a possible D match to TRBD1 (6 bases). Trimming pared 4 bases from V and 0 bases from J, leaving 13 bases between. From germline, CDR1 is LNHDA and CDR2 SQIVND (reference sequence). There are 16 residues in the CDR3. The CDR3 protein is CASSKWTVSSGNTIYF. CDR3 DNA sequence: TGTGCCAGTAGTAAATGGACAGTTTCCTCTGGAAACACCATATATTTT.

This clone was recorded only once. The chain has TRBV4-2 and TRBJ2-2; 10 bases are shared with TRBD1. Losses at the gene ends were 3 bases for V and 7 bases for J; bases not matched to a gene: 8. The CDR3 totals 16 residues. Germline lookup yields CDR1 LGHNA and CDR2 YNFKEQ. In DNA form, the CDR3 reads TGTGCCAGCAGCCATCAACCGGGACAGGGGAGCGGGGAGCTGTTTTTT. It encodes CASSHQPGQGSGELFF.

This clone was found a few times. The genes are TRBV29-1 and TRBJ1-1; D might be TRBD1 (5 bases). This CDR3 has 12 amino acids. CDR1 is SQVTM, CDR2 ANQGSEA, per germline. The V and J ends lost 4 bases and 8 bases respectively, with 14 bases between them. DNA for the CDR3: TGCAGCGTTGTCGAAAGGGGCCCAGAAGCTTTCTTT. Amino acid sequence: CSVVERGPEAFF. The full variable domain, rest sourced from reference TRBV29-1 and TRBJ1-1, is SAVISQKPSRDICQRGTSLTIQCQVDSQVTMMFWYRQQPGQSLTLIATANQGSEATYESGFVIDKFPISRPNLTFSTLTVSNMSPEDSSIYLCSVVERGPEAFFGQGTRLTVV.

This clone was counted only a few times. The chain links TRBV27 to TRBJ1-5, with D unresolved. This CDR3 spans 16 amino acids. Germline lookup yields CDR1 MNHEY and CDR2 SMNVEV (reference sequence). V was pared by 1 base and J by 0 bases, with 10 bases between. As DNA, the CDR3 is TGTGCCAGCAGTTTATATGCGGGGTATAGCAATCAGCCCCAGCATTTT. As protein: CASSLYAGYSNQPQHF.

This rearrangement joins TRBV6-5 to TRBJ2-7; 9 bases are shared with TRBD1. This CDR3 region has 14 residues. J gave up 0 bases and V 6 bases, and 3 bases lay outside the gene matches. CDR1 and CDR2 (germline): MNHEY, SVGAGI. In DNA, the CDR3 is TGTGCCAGCAGACCGGGACAGGGCTCCTACGAGCAGTACTTC. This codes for CASRPGQGSYEQYF.

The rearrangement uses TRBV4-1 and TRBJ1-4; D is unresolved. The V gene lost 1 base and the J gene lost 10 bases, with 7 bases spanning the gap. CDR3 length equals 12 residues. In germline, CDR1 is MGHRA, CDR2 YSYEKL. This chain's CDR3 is CASSQGAGKLFF. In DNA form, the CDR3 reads TGCGCCAGCAGCCAAGGCGCAGGAAAACTGTTTTTT.

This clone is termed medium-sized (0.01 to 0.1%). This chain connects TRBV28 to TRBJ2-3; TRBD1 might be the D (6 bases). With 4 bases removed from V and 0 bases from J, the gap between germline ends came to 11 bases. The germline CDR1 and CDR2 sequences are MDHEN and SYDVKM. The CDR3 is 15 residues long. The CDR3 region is CASSYGQFSTDTQYF. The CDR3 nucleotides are TGTGCCAGCAGTTATGGACAGTTTAGCACAGATACGCAGTATTTT.

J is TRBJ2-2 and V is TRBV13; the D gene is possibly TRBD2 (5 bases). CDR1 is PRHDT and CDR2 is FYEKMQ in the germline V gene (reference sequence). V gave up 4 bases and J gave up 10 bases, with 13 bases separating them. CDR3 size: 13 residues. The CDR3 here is CASSSSSLTELFF. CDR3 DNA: TGTGCCAGCAGCTCTTCTAGCCTGACGGAGCTGTTTTTT.

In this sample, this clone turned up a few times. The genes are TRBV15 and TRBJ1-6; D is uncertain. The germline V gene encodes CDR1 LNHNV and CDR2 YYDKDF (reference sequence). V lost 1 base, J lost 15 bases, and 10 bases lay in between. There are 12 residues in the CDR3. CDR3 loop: CATSRAGNSLHF. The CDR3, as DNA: TGTGCCACCAGCAGAGCGGGGAATAGCCTCCACTTT.

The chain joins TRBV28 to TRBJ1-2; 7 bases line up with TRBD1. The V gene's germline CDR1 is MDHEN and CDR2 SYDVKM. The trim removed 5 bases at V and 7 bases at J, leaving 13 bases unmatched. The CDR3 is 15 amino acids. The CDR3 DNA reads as TGTGCCAGCAGTCCAGGAGAGGGGGCTTTAAGTGGCTACACCTTC. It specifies CASSPGEGALSGYTF.

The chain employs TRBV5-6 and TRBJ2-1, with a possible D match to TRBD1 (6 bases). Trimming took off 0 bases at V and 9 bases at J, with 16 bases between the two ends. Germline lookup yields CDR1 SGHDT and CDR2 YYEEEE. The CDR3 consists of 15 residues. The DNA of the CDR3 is TGTGCCAGCAGCTTGGACAGGGAGCTATCCATTGAGCAGTTCTTC. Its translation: CASSLDRELSIEQFF.